One T cell receptor beta chain is described in this entry. As yet, its antigen is unknown. The data derive from a study of Ad26.COV2.S vaccination and SARS-CoV-2 variants. About the study: The COV1001 Ad26.COV2.S trial arm included the donor.

Whole-study findings and limits: The analyses of TCR breadth and depth may have understated the size of total T cell responses. Placebo recipients trailed vaccine recipients in spike-specific TCR breadth. Substantial breadth was reported for post-vaccination spike-specific CD8+ and CD4+ T cells.

Treatment noted: 15 to 20 received Ad26.COV2.S at low or high dose, single or two shots; about 5 received placebo; per-sample allocation not given. Sample collection was performed on day 63 after the first vaccine or placebo injection. The CDR3 covers 20 residues. Germline trimming cut 2 bases from V and 2 bases from J; bases unmatched to any gene: 14. Per germline, CDR1 LGHNT and CDR2 FRNRAP. Profiling relied on immunoSEQ multiplex PCR, and the TCRdb table lists in-frame clones only, not all of them. The sample has fewer than 500,000 clones; roughly 89% are singletons. The starting material was peripheral blood, obtained in a trial of Ad26.COV2.S vaccine versus placebo. The rearrangement links TRBV12-5 to TRBJ1-5; 11 positions agree with TRBD1. The TCR comes from a person aged 18-65 years who received the Ad26.COV2.S COVID-19 vaccine or a placebo. The CDR3 coding sequence is TGTGCTAGTGGTTTGATCCGACGCGGGACAGGGGGGATCGGCAATCAGCCCCAGCATTTT. Protein sequence: CASGLIRRGTGGIGNQPQHF.